The 2 T cell receptor beta chains in this list originate from one sample, sequenced in a study of T cells in Graves' hyperthyroidism and ophthalmopathy. Regions amplified from RNA transcripts were the TCR beta CDR3 regions. Carried out on the TCR CDR3, a first-round RT-PCR used the HTBI primer set. TCRdb called the multiplex PCR reads again in MiXCR, with one record for every CDR3 protein. The sample carries 650,000 to 850,000 distinct CDR3 sequences, about 17% recorded once. Sequences were obtained from blood. The origin of the receptors is a woman in her fifties or sixties with Graves' hyperthyroidism that later progressed to Graves' ophthalmopathy.

In its sample, this clonotype was seen a few times. The V and J genes are TRBV19 and TRBJ2-1; 8 nucleotides agree with TRBD2. Trimming at V came to 0 bases and at J to 6 bases, leaving 4 bases not matched to a gene. This CDR3 is built from 15 residues. Germline V gene lookup returns CDR1 LNHDA and CDR2 SQIVND (reference sequence). The CDR3 nucleotides are TGTGCCAGTAGTATAGATGGGACTAGTGTCAATGAGCAGTTCTTC. It codes for CASSIDGTSVNEQFF.

This clonotype has a single count. V usage is TRBV6-9 and J usage is TRBJ2-1; possibly TRBD1 for D (8 bases). Germline CDR1 MNHGY, CDR2 SVAAGI. The CDR3 extends over 16 amino acids. Trimming pared 4 bases from V and 0 bases from J, leaving 13 bases between. The CDR3 nucleotides are TGTGCCAGCAGTTCACAGGGGGGGGGCTCCTACAATGAGCAGTTCTTC. This sequence encodes CASSSQGGGSYNEQFF.